The clone carrying this T cell receptor (beta chain) was counted only a few times. No antigen is known for it. TCRdb re-called the 5' RACE reads through MiXCR, storing one row per CDR3 protein. Of 650,000 to 800,000 distinct CDR3 sequences listed, around a fifth are singletons. CDR1 and CDR2 (germline): LGHDT, YNNKEL (reference sequence). This CDR3 is 16 amino acids long. The V and J ends lost 4 bases and 4 bases respectively, with 18 bases between them. This record belongs to a study of CD8 T cells in ankylosing spondylitis. Broader study findings: Earlier reports found some motif variants in synovial fluid and blood in reactive arthritis. Seemingly distinctive of ankylosing spondylitis blood was a TCR beta motif formed by eight highly homologous variants.

The specimen was blood, either unsorted or a sorted T cell fraction (not recorded which). The V call is TRBV3-1, the J call TRBJ2-3, with a possible D match to TRBD1 (6 bases). The sequence was obtained from a male donor with ankylosing spondylitis. The CDR3 nucleotides read TGTGCCAGCAGCCCTAGATCGGCAGGGGTGGCAGATACGCAGTATTTT. Translated: CASSPRSAGVADTQYF.